The sequence of this T cell receptor (beta chain) was determined in a study of graft-versus-host responses after intestinal transplantation. About the research overall: Each recipient received a multivisceral, liver-intestinal, or isolated intestinal graft. Each patient got anti-thymocyte globulin induction, then tacrolimus and steroids for about 3 years. Study conclusions and caveats: Marrow from the recipient contained GvH clones, some of which had appeared first in ileum or blood.

Assay used: immunoSEQ multiplex PCR; TCRdb lists only in-frame clones, some missing. The sample lists fewer than 25,000 clones; 35% to 40% were seen once. CDR3 size: 13 residues. The V end was cut by 6 bases, the J end by 8 bases, with 16 bases between. Germline V CDR1 and CDR2: MNHEY, SVGAGI. Proliferating CFSE-low CD3+CD4+ and CD3+CD8+ responders were sorted after the reaction. The clonotype originates from a human patient who was an organ donor for intestinal transplantation. Sequenced here: alloreactive CD4+ T cells from a mixed lymphocyte reaction culture, sampled before transplantation. As for subset: CFSE-low proliferating T cells sorted from roughly 6-day pre-transplant mixed lymphocyte reaction (GvH or HvG direction). The chain combines TRBV6-5 with TRBJ1-2, with D uncertain. The CDR3 nucleotides are TGTGCCAGCAGCCACCCTAGGTTACAGGGCTACACCTTC. Translation gives CASSHPRLQGYTF.